This TCR beta chain was profiled in a study of CD8+CD57+ T cells in acquired aplastic anemia. The overall study: Mean DNA quantity obtained from sorted CD4+ and CD8+ cells was about 3 ug. Study conclusions and caveats: A set of twenty-nine CD8+ CDR3 sequences was shared between patients and controls, and these sequences appeared highly expressed in patients.

Genomic DNA served as template for TCR beta VDJ and CDR3 profiling. TCRdb recomputed calls from the reads with MiXCR, one row per CDR3 protein. This sample carries under 200,000 distinct CDR3 sequences, 40% to 55% of them seen once, and the ten largest clones take 3% to 4%. There are many counts of this clonotype. Its antigen remains unidentified. The sequenced patients had an expansion of CD8+CD57+ cells seen by flow cytometry. Patients had received no therapy at the time of blood sampling. CDR1 and CDR2 from the germline V gene are SGDLS and YYNGEE. This CDR3 is 14 amino acids long. Losses at the gene ends were 5 bases for V and 4 bases for J; bases not matched to a gene: 4.

The sequenced material came from sorted CD4+, CD8+, or CD8+CD57+ T cells (not recorded which) from PBMCs. The clonotype comes from a human donor with aplastic anemia. The chain employs TRBV9 and TRBJ2-2; TRBD2 agrees at 8 bases. Written as DNA, the CDR3 is TGTGCCAGCAGTAGCGGGATAGTCACCGGGGAGCTGTTTTTT. Amino acid sequence: CASSSGIVTGELFF.